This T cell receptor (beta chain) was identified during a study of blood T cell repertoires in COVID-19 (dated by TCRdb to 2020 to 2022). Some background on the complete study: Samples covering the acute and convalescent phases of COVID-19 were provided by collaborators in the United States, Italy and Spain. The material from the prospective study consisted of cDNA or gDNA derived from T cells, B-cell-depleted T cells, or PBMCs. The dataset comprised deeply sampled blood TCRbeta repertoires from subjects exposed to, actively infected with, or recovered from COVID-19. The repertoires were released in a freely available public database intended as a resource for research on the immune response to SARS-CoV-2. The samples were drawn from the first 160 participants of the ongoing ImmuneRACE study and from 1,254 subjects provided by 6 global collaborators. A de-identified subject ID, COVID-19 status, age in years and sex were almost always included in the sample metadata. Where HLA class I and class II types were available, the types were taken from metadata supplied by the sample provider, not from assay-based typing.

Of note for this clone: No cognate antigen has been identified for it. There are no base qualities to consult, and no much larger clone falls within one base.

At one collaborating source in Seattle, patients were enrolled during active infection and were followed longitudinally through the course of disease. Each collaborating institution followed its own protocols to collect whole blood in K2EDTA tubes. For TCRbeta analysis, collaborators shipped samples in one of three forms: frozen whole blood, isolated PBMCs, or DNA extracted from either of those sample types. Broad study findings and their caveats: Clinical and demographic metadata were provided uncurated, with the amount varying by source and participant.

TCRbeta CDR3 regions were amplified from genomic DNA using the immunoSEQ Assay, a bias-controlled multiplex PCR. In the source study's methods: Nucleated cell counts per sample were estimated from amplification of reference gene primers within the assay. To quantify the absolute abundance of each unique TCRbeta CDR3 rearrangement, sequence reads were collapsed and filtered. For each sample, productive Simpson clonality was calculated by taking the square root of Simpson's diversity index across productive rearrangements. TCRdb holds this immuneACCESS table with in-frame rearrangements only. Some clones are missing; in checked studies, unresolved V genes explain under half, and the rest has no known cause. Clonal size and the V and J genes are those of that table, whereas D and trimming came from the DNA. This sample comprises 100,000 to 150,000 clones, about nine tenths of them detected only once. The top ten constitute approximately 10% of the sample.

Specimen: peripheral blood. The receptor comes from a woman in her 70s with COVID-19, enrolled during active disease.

The CDR3 in this case is CATATDRETGELFF. The bases read TGTGCCACCGCTACCGACAGGGAGACCGGGGAGCTGTTTTTT. The rearranged segments are TRBV24-1 and TRBJ2-2; 7 bases in the middle match TRBD1. The CDR3 numbers 14 residues from cysteine through phenylalanine. Of all the DNA, just the CDR3 is kept, 42 bases in frame from base 1. According to the germline V gene, CDR1 reads KGHDR and CDR2 reads SFDVKD. V is cut back by 9 bases and J by 5 bases, with 8 bases in the junction unmatched.